Listed below are T cell receptor beta chains from one sample, sequenced in a study of glioma-infiltrating T cells. TCRdb independently ran MiXCR on the multiplex PCR reads; one entry per CDR3 protein. This sample carries around 350,000 distinct CDR3 sequences, 41% of them seen once, and the ten largest clones take around 13%. Sequencing was carried out using glioma tissue, nonneoplastic brain tissue, or PBMCs (not recorded which). All receptors come from a human donor with low-grade glioma or glioblastoma, undergoing nonglioma brain surgery, or in good health (not recorded which). Both conserved end residues are part of each CDR3. A D gene is named only where the DNA matches it firmly. Part of the rows lack a size; the others show once, few, many or a class for expanded clones.

CDR3,DNA,V,size,D,J
CASSDGLAGLGDTQYF,TGTGCCAGCAGCGATGGGCTAGCGGGACTTGGGGATACGCAGTATTTT,TRBV7-2,few,TRBD2,TRBJ2-3
CASSTSGTGEDYGYTF,TGTGCCAGCAGCACTAGCGGGACAGGGGAGGACTATGGCTACACCTTC,TRBV7-8,few,TRBD1,TRBJ1-2
CASSIGGGLDLQFF,TGTGCCAGCAGCATAGGAGGGGGACTAGACTTACAGTTCTTC,TRBV7-2,-,TRBD2,TRBJ2-1
CASSYSGTTYEQYF,TGTGCCAGCAGTTACTCCGGGACTACCTACGAGCAGTACTTC,TRBV6-2/TRBV6-3,many,TRBD2,TRBJ2-7
CASSLNVFGAGDEQFF,TGTGCCAGCAGCTTAAACGTGTTTGGGGCAGGGGATGAGCAGTTCTTC,TRBV7-3,-,-,TRBJ2-1
CASSAYGAGGRETQYF,TGTGCCAGCAGCGCCTATGGAGCGGGAGGAAGAGAGACCCAGTACTTC,TRBV7-2,few,TRBD2,TRBJ2-5
CSARDLRKHVSGAKVLTF,TGCAGTGCTAGAGATCTGCGGAAACACGTCTCTGGGGCCAAGGTCCTGACTTTC,TRBV20-1,-,-,TRBJ2-6
CSARDRGLRSNQPQHF,TGCAGTGCCCGTGACAGGGGATTACGAAGCAATCAGCCCCAGCATTTT,TRBV20-1,many,TRBD1,TRBJ1-5
CSAGGLVSDTQYF,TGCAGTGCTGGGGGACTAGTATCAGATACGCAGTATTTT,TRBV20-1,few,TRBD2,TRBJ2-3
CASSQGDRSNQPQHF,TGTGCCAGCAGCCAGGGGGACAGAAGCAATCAGCCCCAGCATTTT,TRBV4-2,few,TRBD1,TRBJ1-5
CASSQDLISYNEQFF,TGTGCCAGCAGCCAAGATTTGATCTCCTACAATGAGCAGTTCTTC,TRBV4-2,-,-,TRBJ2-1
CASSPARTGTEAFF,TGCGCCAGCAGCCCGGCCCGGACAGGGACTGAAGCTTTCTTT,TRBV5-1,-,TRBD1,TRBJ1-1
CASSRVLPQETQYF,TGCGCCAGCAGCCGGGTTCTTCCTCAAGAGACCCAGTACTTC,TRBV4-1,-,-,TRBJ2-5
CASSLGEGQRAFF,TGTGCCAGCAGCTTAGGGGAAGGACAGAGGGCGTTCTTC,TRBV7-2,many,-,TRBJ2-1
CATSDLSASGSYNEQFF,TGTGCCACCAGTGACCTCTCGGCTAGCGGCTCCTACAATGAGCAGTTCTTC,TRBV24-1,few,TRBD2,TRBJ2-1
CASSYRPGTGGGTEAFF,TGTGCCAGCAGTTACCGTCCCGGGACAGGGGGGGGGACTGAAGCTTTCTTT,TRBV6-1,many,TRBD1,TRBJ1-1
CASSLAGRGAFF,TGTGCCAGCAGCTTGGCTGGCAGGGGAGCTTTCTTT,TRBV5-6,-,-,TRBJ1-1
CASTKGLADSYNEQFF,TGTGCCAGCACCAAGGGACTAGCGGACTCCTACAATGAGCAGTTCTTC,TRBV28,-,TRBD2,TRBJ2-1
CASSREGLAGGGNEQFF,TGTGCCAGCAGCAGAGAGGGACTAGCGGGAGGGGGTAATGAGCAGTTCTTC,TRBV6-1,few,TRBD2,TRBJ2-1
CSARDGTYEPYF,TGCAGTGCCCGGGACGGTACCTACGAGCCGTACTTC,TRBV20-1,-,-,TRBJ2-7
CASTWTGGNTEAFF,TGTGCCAGCACCTGGACAGGGGGCAACACTGAAGCTTTCTTT,TRBV27,many,TRBD1,TRBJ1-1
CASSLGRPNTEAFF,TGTGCCAGCAGTTTAGGCAGACCGAACACTGAAGCTTTCTTT,TRBV12-3/TRBV12-4,few,-,TRBJ1-1
CASSYSTGGPAKQYF,TGTGCCAGCAGTTACTCGACCGGCGGCCCCGCGAAGCAGTACTTC,TRBV6-6,-,-,TRBJ2-7
CASRPWTVSYGYTF,TGTGCCAGCAGACCGTGGACAGTCTCCTATGGCTACACCTTC,TRBV12-3/TRBV12-4,-,-,TRBJ1-2
CASSSLQGYGYTF,TGTGCCAGCAGTTCGTTGCAGGGCTATGGCTACACCTTC,TRBV28,-,-,TRBJ1-2
CSARDHRGYQTQHF,TGCAGTGCTAGAGATCACAGGGGGTATCAGACCCAGCATTTT,TRBV20-1,-,TRBD1,TRBJ1-5
CASMAESYNEQFF,TGTGCCAGTATGGCGGAGTCCTACAATGAGCAGTTCTTC,TRBV19,-,-,TRBJ2-1
CASSHLVDEQYF,TGTGCCAGCAGCCACCTAGTGGACGAGCAGTACTTC,TRBV3-1,-,-,TRBJ2-7
CASSLDRGILNEQYF,TGTGCCAGCAGCTTGGACAGGGGAATATTAAACGAGCAGTACTTC,TRBV5-6,-,TRBD1,TRBJ2-7
CASSPTGSGSYNEQFF,TGTGCCAGCAGCCCCACGGGGAGCGGATCCTACAATGAGCAGTTCTTC,TRBV6-4,-,-,TRBJ2-1
CASSRVYTGELFF,TGTGCCAGCAGTCGGGTTTATACCGGGGAGCTGTTTTTT,TRBV6-2/TRBV6-3,-,-,TRBJ2-2
CASSPLTSGIYNEQFF,TGTGCCAGCTCACCTTTAACTAGCGGAATCTACAATGAGCAGTTCTTC,TRBV18,-,TRBD2,TRBJ2-1
CSANRDTISYEQYF,TGCAGTGCTAATCGGGACACGATCTCCTACGAGCAGTACTTC,TRBV20-1,few,-,TRBJ2-7
CASSFRRVAGNTIYF,TGTGCCAGCAGCTTTCGAAGGGTGGCTGGAAACACCATATATTTT,TRBV7-2,-,-,TRBJ1-3
CASSAQAGTGETQYF,TGTGCCAGCAGTGCCCAAGCAGGTACCGGGGAGACCCAGTACTTC,TRBV6-1,many,-,TRBJ2-5